The T cell receptor beta chain described here comes from a study of blood T cells in healthy people across ages. Whole-study findings and limits: Higher diversity and more naive CD4+ cells were features of long-lived donors, compared to aged donors. It was not known whether donors were CMV positive (a possible confounder of expanded clonotype changes).

This clonotype occurred a few times. Its antigen is currently unknown. The CDR3 length is 18 residues. Germline V gene data show CDR1 as SGHRS and CDR2 as YFSETQ. The V gene end was trimmed by 3 bases and the J gene end by 0 bases; junction bases not matched to a gene: 12. A J-beta primer mix and a sample-barcoded 5' primer were used in a second PCR of roughly 7 to 12 cycles. TCRdb redid the calling of the 5' RACE reads with MiXCR, one entry per CDR3 protein. The sample contains around 800,000 distinct CDR3 sequences, less than 80% of which appear only once. The clonotype originates from a young man in good health. This chain links TRBV5-1 with TRBJ2-3; 8 bases map to TRBD1. The sequenced sample was blood. CDR3 protein: CASSSWTGNSPSTDTQYF. The DNA of the CDR3 is TGCGCCAGCAGCTCCTGGACAGGGAACTCACCGAGCACAGATACGCAGTATTTT.